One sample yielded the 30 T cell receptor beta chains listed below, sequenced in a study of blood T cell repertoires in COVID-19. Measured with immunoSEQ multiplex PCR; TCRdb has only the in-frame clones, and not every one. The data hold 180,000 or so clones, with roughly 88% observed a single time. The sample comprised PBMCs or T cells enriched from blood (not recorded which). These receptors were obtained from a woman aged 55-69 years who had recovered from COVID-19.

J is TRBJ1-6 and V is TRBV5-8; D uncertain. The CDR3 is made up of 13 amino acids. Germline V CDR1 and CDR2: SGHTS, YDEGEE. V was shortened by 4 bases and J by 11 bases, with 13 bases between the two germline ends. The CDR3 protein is CASSPATETPLHF. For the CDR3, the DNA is TGTGCCAGCAGCCCTGCCACCGAGACACCCCTCCACTTT.

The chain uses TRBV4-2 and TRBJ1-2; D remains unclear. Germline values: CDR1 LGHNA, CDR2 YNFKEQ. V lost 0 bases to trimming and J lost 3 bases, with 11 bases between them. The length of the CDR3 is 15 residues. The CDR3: CASSQEADSDYGYTF. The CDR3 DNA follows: TGTGCCAGCAGCCAAGAGGCCGACTCGGACTATGGCTACACCTTC.

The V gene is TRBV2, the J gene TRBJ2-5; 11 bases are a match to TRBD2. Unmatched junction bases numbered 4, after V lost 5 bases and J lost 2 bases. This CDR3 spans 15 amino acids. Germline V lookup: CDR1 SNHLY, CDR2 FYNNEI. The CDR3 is CASSLTSGEQETQYF. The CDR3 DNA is TGTGCCAGCAGTCTGACTAGCGGGGAACAAGAGACCCAGTACTTC.

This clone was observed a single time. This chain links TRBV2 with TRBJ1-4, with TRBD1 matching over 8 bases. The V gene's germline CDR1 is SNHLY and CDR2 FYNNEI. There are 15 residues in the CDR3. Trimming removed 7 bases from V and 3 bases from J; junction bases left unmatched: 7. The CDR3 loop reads CASTGQGSANEKLFF. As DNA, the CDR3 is TGTGCCAGCACCGGACAGGGCTCCGCTAATGAAAAACTGTTTTTT. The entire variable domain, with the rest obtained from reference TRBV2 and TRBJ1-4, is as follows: EPEVTQTPSHQVTQMGQEVILRCVPISNHLYFYWYRQILGQKVEFLVSFYNNEISEKSEIFDDQFSVERPDGSNFTLKIRSTKLEDSAMYFCASTGQGSANEKLFFGSGTQLSVL.

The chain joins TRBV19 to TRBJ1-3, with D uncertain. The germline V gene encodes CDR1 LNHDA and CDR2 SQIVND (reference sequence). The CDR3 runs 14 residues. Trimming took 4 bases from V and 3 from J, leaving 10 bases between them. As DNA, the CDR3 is TGTGCCAGTAGTAGCGGGGAGTATGGAAACACCATATATTTT. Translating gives CASSSGEYGNTIYF.

CDR3 sequence: CASSPGQSSYEQYF. The CDR3 bases are TGTGCCAGCAGCCCCGGACAGTCCTCCTACGAGCAGTACTTC. The chain employs TRBV28 and TRBJ2-7, with D perhaps matching TRBD1 (6 bases). The V gene's germline CDR1 is MDHEN and CDR2 SYDVKM. The V and J ends lost 6 bases and 0 bases respectively, with 12 bases between them. The CDR3 covers 14 residues.

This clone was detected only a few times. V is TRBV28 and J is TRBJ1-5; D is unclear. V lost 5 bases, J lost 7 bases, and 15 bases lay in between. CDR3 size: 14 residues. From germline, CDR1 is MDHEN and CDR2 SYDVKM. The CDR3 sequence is CASSHKDWVQPQHF. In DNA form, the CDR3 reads TGTGCCAGCAGTCACAAGGACTGGGTACAGCCCCAGCATTTT.

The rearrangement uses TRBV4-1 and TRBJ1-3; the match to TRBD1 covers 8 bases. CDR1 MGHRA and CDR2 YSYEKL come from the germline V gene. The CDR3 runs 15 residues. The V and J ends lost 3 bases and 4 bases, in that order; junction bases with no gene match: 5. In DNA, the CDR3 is TGCGCCAGCAGCCACGACCGGGACAGGGGAAACACCATATATTTT. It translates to CASSHDRDRGNTIYF.

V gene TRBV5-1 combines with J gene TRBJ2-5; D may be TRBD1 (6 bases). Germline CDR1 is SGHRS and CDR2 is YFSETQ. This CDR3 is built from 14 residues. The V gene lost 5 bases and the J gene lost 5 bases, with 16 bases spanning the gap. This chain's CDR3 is CASSLGGQAETQYF. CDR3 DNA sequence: TGCGCCAGCAGTTTAGGGGGTCAGGCGGAGACCCAGTACTTC.

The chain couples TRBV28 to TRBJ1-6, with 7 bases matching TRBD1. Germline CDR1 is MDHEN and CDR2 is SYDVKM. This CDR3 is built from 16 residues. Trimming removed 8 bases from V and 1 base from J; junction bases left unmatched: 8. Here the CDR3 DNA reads TGTGCCAGCTGGAGGGGGGACAGTTCCTATAATTCACCCCTCCACTTT. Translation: CASWRGDSSYNSPLHF.

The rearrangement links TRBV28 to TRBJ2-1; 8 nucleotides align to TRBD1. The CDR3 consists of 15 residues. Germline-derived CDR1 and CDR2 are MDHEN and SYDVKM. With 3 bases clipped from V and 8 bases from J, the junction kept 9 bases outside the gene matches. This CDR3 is CASSFSPTGADEQFF. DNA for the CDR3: TGTGCCAGCAGTTTCTCCCCGACAGGGGCCGATGAGCAGTTCTTC.

The CDR3 nucleotides read TGCGCCAGCAGCTTGACTAGCGGAGGGAATGAGCAGTTCTTC. Residues: CASSLTSGGNEQFF. V and J are TRBV5-1 and TRBJ2-1, with 8 bases matching TRBD2. CDR3 length: 14 amino acids. Germline V lookup: CDR1 SGHRS, CDR2 YFSETQ. Germline trimming cut 1 base from V and 7 bases from J; bases unmatched to any gene: 4.

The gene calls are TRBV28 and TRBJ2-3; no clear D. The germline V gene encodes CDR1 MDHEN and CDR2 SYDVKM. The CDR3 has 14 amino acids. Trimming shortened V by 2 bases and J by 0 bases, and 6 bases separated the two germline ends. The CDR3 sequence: CASSLRRSTDTQYF. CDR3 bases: TGTGCCAGCAGTTTACGGCGGAGCACAGATACGCAGTATTTT.

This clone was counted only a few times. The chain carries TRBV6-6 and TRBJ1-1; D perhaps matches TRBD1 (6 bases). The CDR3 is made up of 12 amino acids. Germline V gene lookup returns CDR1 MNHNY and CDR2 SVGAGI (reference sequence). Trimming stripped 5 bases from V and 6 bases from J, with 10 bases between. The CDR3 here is CASSTGRAEAFF. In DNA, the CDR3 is TGTGCCAGCAGTACAGGGAGGGCTGAAGCTTTCTTT.

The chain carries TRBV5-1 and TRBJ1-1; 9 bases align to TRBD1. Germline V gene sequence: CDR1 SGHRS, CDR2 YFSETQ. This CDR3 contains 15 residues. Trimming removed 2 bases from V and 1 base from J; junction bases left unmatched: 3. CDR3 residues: CASSLQGAPNTEAFF. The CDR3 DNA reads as TGCGCCAGCAGCTTACAGGGGGCGCCGAACACTGAAGCTTTCTTT.

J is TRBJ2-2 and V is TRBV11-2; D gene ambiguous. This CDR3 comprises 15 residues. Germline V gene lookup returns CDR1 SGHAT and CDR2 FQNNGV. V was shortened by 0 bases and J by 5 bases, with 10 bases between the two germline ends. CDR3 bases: TGTGCCAGCAGCTTAGAAGTGTTGAGAACCGGGGAGCTGTTTTTT. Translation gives CASSLEVLRTGELFF.

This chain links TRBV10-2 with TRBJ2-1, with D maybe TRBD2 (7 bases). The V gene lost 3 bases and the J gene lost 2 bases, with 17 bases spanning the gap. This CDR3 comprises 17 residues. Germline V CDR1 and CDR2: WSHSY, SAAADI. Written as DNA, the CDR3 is TGCGCCAGCAGTGAAGGGGGGGGAGGGTGGACCTACAATGAGCAGTTCTTC. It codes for CASSEGGGGWTYNEQFF.

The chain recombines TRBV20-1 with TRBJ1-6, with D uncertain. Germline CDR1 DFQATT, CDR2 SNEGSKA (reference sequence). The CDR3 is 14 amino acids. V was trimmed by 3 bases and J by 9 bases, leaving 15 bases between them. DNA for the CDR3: TGCAGTGCTAGTTTTGACTTTGAGGGTTCACCCCTCCACTTT. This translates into CSASFDFEGSPLHF.

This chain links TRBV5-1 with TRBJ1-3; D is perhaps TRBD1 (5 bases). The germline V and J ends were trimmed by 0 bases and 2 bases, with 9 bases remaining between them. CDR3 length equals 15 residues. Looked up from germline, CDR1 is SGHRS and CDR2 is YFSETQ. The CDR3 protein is CASSLDRPPGNTIYF. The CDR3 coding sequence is TGCGCCAGCAGCTTGGACAGGCCTCCTGGAAACACCATATATTTT.

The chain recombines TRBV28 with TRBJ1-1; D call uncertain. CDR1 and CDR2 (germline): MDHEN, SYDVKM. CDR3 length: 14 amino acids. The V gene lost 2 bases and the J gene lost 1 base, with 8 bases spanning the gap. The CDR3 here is CASSLDSTNTEAFF. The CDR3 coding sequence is TGTGCCAGCAGTTTAGACTCAACGAACACTGAAGCTTTCTTT. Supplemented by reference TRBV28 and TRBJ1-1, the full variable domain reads DVKVTQSSRYLVKRTGEKVFLECVQDMDHENMFWYRQDPGLGLRLIYFSYDVKMKEKGDIPEGYSVSREKKERFSLILESASTNQTSMYLCASSLDSTNTEAFFGQGTRLTVV.

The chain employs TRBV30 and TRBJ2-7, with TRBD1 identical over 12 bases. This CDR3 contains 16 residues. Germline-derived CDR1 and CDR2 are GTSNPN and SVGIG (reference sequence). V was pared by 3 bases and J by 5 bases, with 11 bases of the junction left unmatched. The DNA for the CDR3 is TGTGCCTGGAGATTTCCGGGACAGGGGGCAGTACACGAGCAGTACTTC. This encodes CAWRFPGQGAVHEQYF.

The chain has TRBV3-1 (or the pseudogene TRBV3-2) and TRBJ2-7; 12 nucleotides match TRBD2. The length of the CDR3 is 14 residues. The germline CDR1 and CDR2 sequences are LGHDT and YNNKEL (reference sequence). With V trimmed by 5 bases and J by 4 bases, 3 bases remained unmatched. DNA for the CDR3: TGTGCCAGCAGCAAACTAGCGGGAGGATACGAGCAGTACTTC. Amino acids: CASSKLAGGYEQYF.

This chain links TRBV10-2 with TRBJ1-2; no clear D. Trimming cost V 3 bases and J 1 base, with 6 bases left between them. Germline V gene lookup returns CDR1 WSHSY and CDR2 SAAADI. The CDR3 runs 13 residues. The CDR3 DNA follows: TGCGCCAGCAGTGACAGGATTAACTATGGCTACACCTTC. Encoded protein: CASSDRINYGYTF.

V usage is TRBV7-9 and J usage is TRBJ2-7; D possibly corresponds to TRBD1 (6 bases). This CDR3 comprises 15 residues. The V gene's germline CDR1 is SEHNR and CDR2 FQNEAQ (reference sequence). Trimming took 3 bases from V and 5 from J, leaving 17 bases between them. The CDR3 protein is CASSFPGASTNEQYF. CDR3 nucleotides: TGTGCCAGCAGCTTTCCAGGGGCGAGCACCAACGAGCAGTACTTC.

The CDR3 spells CASSAGQGGYGYTF. CDR3 in DNA: TGTGCCAGCAGTGCGGGACAGGGAGGCTATGGCTACACCTTC. V is TRBV2 and J is TRBJ1-2, with 9 bases that match TRBD1. Germline CDR1 reads SNHLY; CDR2 reads FYNNEI. The J segment lost 4 bases and the V segment lost 4 bases, leaving 4 bases of the junction unmatched. This CDR3 comprises 14 residues.

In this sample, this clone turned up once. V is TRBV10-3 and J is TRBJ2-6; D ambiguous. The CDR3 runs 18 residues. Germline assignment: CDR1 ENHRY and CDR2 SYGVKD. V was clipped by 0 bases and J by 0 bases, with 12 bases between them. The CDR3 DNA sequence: TGTGCCATCAGTGAGTCGCGGTTTTTAGGCTCTGGGGCCAACGTCCTGACTTTC. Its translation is CAISESRFLGSGANVLTF.

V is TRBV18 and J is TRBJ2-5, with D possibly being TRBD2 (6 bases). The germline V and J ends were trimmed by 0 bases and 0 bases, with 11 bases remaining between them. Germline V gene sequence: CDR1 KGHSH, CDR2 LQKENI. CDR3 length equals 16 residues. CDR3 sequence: CASSPPSRGYQETQYF. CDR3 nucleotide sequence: TGTGCCAGCTCACCACCGAGTCGGGGGTACCAAGAGACCCAGTACTTC.

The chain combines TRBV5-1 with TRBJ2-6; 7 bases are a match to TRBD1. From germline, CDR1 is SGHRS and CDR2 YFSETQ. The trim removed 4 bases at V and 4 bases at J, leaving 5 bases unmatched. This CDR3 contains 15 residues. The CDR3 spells CASSLGTAGANVLTF. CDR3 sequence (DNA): TGCGCCAGCAGCCTCGGGACAGCAGGGGCCAACGTCCTGACTTTC.

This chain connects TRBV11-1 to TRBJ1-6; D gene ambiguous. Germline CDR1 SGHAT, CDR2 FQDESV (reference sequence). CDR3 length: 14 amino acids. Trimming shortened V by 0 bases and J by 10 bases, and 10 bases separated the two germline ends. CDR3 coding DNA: TGTGCCAGCAGCTTAGCATTTCTAGGCTCACCCCTCCACTTT. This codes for CASSLAFLGSPLHF.

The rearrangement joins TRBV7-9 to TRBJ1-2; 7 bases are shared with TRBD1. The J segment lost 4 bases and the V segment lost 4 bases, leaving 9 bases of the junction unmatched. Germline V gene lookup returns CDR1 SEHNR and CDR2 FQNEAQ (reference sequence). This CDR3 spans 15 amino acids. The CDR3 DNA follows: TGTGCCAGCAGCTCAGAATACGGGACAGTCTATGGCTACACCTTC. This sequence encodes CASSSEYGTVYGYTF.